The rows below give T cell receptor beta chains drawn from one sample of a study of blood T cells in healthy people across ages. TCRdb independently ran MiXCR on the 5' RACE reads; one entry per CDR3 protein. The data contain some 730,000 distinct CDR3 sequences, 20% to 25% of them seen just once; the ten biggest clones take up 22%. What was sequenced was blood. The receptors were gathered from a man in his 70s in good health. CDR3s include the opening cysteine and the closing phenylalanine or tryptophan. A D gene is named only where the DNA matches it firmly. Size is omitted from some rows. Given values are once, few, many or a class for expanded clones.

-	-	TRBV7-9	TRBJ2-5	TGTGCCAGCAGCTCGCAGGGTATGAGGGGAGAGACCCAGTACTTC	CASSSQGMRGETQYF
TRBD1	-	TRBV10-3	TRBJ2-1	TGTGCCATCAGTGAGTCCGGACAGGGGGCTAAGAATGAGCAGTTCTTC	CAISESGQGAKNEQFF
-	many	TRBV7-9	TRBJ1-1	TGTGCCAGCAGCTTAAGTGGGGAGAGGATTTATGCTGAAGCTTTCTTT	CASSLSGERIYAEAFF
TRBD2	-	TRBV5-1	TRBJ2-1	TGCGCCAGCAGCTCCATAACTAGCGGCGGCCGCGATGAGCAGTTCTTC	CASSSITSGGRDEQFF
TRBD1	few	TRBV5-1	TRBJ2-3	TGCGCCAGCAGCTGGAAGGGGGCAAGCACAGATACGCAGTATTTT	CASSWKGASTDTQYF
-	-	TRBV19	TRBJ1-1	TGTGCTACTCAGCGACGGGGGGAAGGTACTGAAGCTTTCTTT	CATQRRGEGTEAFF
TRBD2	-	TRBV5-1	TRBJ2-1	TGCGCCAGTGGGACTAGCGGGGGGGCTGGCAATGAGCAGTTCTTC	CASGTSGGAGNEQFF
-	-	TRBV4-3	TRBJ1-2	TGCGCCAGCAGCCAAGCGCTTACAGCTAACTATGGCTACACCTTC	CASSQALTANYGYTF
TRBD2	-	TRBV7-2	TRBJ2-1	TGTGCCAGCATGGAGGATAGCGGGAGGGCCAATGAGCAGTTCTTC	CASMEDSGRANEQFF
-	-	TRBV5-1	TRBJ1-1	TGCGCCAGCCTCCCGGGACACCAGAACACTGAAGCTTTCTTT	CASLPGHQNTEAFF
-	few	TRBV7-9	TRBJ1-1	TGTGCCAGCAGCGGACGGCCTGTCACTGAAGCTTTCTTT	CASSGRPVTEAFF
-	-	TRBV6-6	TRBJ1-1	TGTGCCAGCAGTACTGGCGGGGTTTCGAACACTGAAGCTTTCTTT	CASSTGGVSNTEAFF
TRBD2	-	TRBV6-6	TRBJ2-3	TGTGCCAGCAGTCCTCGACTAGCGGTGAAAGATACGCAGTATTTT	CASSPRLAVKDTQYF
-	few	TRBV20-1	TRBJ2-3	TGCAGTGCCCCCGGACTCATGGATACGCAGTATTTT	CSAPGLMDTQYF
-	-	TRBV5-1	TRBJ1-4	TGCGCCAGCAGCACCGGACCCGGGCTGACTAATGGAAAACTGTTTTTT	CASSTGPGLTNGKLFF
-	few	TRBV18	TRBJ2-4	TGTGCCAGCTCACCAACGGGGACGGCCAAAAACATTCAGTACTTC	CASSPTGTAKNIQYF
-	-	TRBV29-1	TRBJ2-5	TGCAGCGTTAGCAGGGACCCGGAGACCCAGTACTTC	CSVSRDPETQYF
TRBD2	-	TRBV7-9	TRBJ2-7	TGTGCCAGCAGCCCTCGACTAGCGGGGGGGCCCAGCTCCTACGAGCAGTACTTC	CASSPRLAGGPSSYEQYF
-	-	TRBV5-1	TRBJ2-1	TGCGCCAGCAGCTTGGACGACCTTTCCTACAATGAGCAGTTCTTC	CASSLDDLSYNEQFF
-	few	TRBV20-1	TRBJ1-4	TGCAGTGCTAGAGCCAGGGCGAAAAATGAAAAACTGTTTTTT	CSARARAKNEKLFF
-	few	TRBV20-1	TRBJ2-1	TGCAGTGCTAGGCCTCGGGCCCTAGATGAGCAGTTCTTC	CSARPRALDEQFF
-	-	TRBV5-1	TRBJ2-1	TGCGCCAGCAGCTTGGAAGGGGACTTCTACAATGAGCAGTTCTTC	CASSLEGDFYNEQFF
-	-	TRBV12-3/TRBV12-4	TRBJ2-3	TGTGCCAGCAGGATAGGGGCAGATACGCAGTATTTT	CASRIGADTQYF
-	few	TRBV5-1	TRBJ2-7	TGCGCCAGCAGCTTGAATAGGGAAGCCGCCTACGAGCAGTACTTC	CASSLNREAAYEQYF
-	-	TRBV12-3/TRBV12-4	TRBJ1-1	TGTGCCAGCAGGTCCCACGATCTGGGGACTGAAGCTTTCTTT	CASRSHDLGTEAFF
TRBD1	many	TRBV7-9	TRBJ2-2	TGTGCCAGCACTCTGATCAGGACAGGGCAGGCCGGGGAGCTGTTTTTT	CASTLIRTGQAGELFF
-	few	TRBV7-3	TRBJ2-2	TGTGCCAGCAGCCGTGAGCGGGCGAACACCGGGGAGCTGTTTTTT	CASSRERANTGELFF
-	-	TRBV7-3	TRBJ2-5	TGTGCCAGCAGCCAAAAGTACAGAGAGACCCAGTACTTC	CASSQKYRETQYF
TRBD1	-	TRBV19	TRBJ1-2	TGTGCCAGTAGTGCCTCGGACAGGAGCTATGGCTACACCTTC	CASSASDRSYGYTF
TRBD2	-	TRBV10-3	TRBJ2-1	TGTGCCATCAGTGAGTCAACTAGCGACTACAATGAGCAGTTCTTC	CAISESTSDYNEQFF
TRBD2	-	TRBV20-1	TRBJ2-2	TGCAGTGCTAGACCACGACTAGCGGGGGGGACGGTCGACGGGGAGCTGTTTTTT	CSARPRLAGGTVDGELFF
-	-	TRBV11-2	TRBJ2-3	TGTGCCAGCAAGCCGATACGTGGCACAGATACGCAGTATTTT	CASKPIRGTDTQYF
TRBD2	few	TRBV4-3	TRBJ2-1	TGCGCCAGCAGCCAGGGGGCCCCGGGACTAGCGGGCTACAATGAGCAGTTCTTC	CASSQGAPGLAGYNEQFF
-	few	TRBV6-2/TRBV6-3	TRBJ1-1	TGTGCCAGCAGTTACCTCGGCGGGGACACTGAAGCTTTCTTT	CASSYLGGDTEAFF
TRBD2	once	TRBV27	TRBJ2-2	TGTGCCAGCAGTATAGCGGGAGTCGGGGAGCTGTTTTTT	CASSIAGVGELFF
-	-	TRBV29-1	TRBJ2-2	TGCAGCTTTAGGGGGTTAATAGGCACCGGGGAGCTGTTTTTT	CSFRGLIGTGELFF
-	-	TRBV20-1	TRBJ2-3	TGCAGTGCTAACCATGGAGGCTACGGCACAGATACGCAGTATTTT	CSANHGGYGTDTQYF
-	few	TRBV7-8	TRBJ2-3	TGTGCCAGCAGCTCATGGGGGGGCTATAGCACAGATACGCAGTATTTT	CASSSWGGYSTDTQYF
-	few	TRBV5-1	TRBJ2-3	TGCGCCAGCAGCTTGGAGGGACGCCAGGGAGATACGCAGTATTTT	CASSLEGRQGDTQYF
-	-	TRBV11-2	TRBJ2-2	TGTGCCAGCTTAAGGGGGAGAGACACCGGGGAGCTGTTTTTT	CASLRGRDTGELFF
TRBD2	few	TRBV20-1	TRBJ2-1	TGCAGTGCTAGAGGGGGGACTAGCGGGGGCCAGGGTTACAATGAGCAGTTCTTC	CSARGGTSGGQGYNEQFF
-	-	TRBV19	TRBJ2-4	TGTGCCACTGGAGGCGCGGCCTCATTCGACATTCAGTACTTC	CATGGAASFDIQYF
-	few	TRBV20-1	TRBJ1-2	TGCAGTGCTAGATCCTCGCCCCGGTCCACAGCCCTGGATGGCTACACCTTC	CSARSSPRSTALDGYTF
TRBD1	few	TRBV6-6	TRBJ2-4	TGTGCCAGCAGTTACGGGACAGGGAGGGACATTCAGTACTTC	CASSYGTGRDIQYF
-	few	TRBV20-1	TRBJ1-1	TGCAGTGCTAGAGATGCGCAGACTGAAGCTTTCTTT	CSARDAQTEAFF
TRBD1	few	TRBV12-3/TRBV12-4	TRBJ1-2	TGTGCCAGCAGTTCCCGGGACAGGGGGGAAGAAGGCTACACCTTC	CASSSRDRGEEGYTF
-	-	TRBV12-3/TRBV12-4	TRBJ2-3	TGTGCCAGCAGTTCCCTAGGACTGAGAGTGGGGACAGATACGCAGTATTTT	CASSSLGLRVGTDTQYF
-	once	TRBV12-3/TRBV12-4	TRBJ1-2	TGTGCCAGCTCCCCCTGGGGGGGTTTGCACTATGGCTACACCTTC	CASSPWGGLHYGYTF
-	few	TRBV7-9	TRBJ2-3	TGTGCCAGCAGCTCCACGTATATCCCAGATACGCAGTATTTT	CASSSTYIPDTQYF
-	-	TRBV28	TRBJ2-4	TGTGCCAGCAGTGAGGACCTAGCCAAAAACATTCAGTACTTC	CASSEDLAKNIQYF
-	-	TRBV29-1	TRBJ2-3	TGCAGTGTCCGGGGAGATACGCAGTATTTT	CSVRGDTQYF
-	-	TRBV12-3/TRBV12-4	TRBJ1-6	TGTGCCAGCAGGAGTGCAGGGACCCTCTATAATTCACCCCTCCACTTT	CASRSAGTLYNSPLHF
-	-	TRBV6-2/TRBV6-3	TRBJ2-4	TGTGCCAGCAGTTATGAAGTCACAGTCAAAAACATTCAGTACTTC	CASSYEVTVKNIQYF
-	-	TRBV6-6	TRBJ2-1	TGTCCCGGCAGTCGATACAATGAGCAGTTCTTC	CPGSRYNEQFF
-	-	TRBV4-2	TRBJ1-3	TGTGCCAGCAGCCAATCGCAGACTGGAAACACCATATATTTT	CASSQSQTGNTIYF
-	-	TRBV20-1	TRBJ1-2	TGCAGTGCAACGACAGGAGTAGTGGCTGGCTACACCTTC	CSATTGVVAGYTF
-	few	TRBV20-1	TRBJ2-4	TGCAGTGCAAGCGACCCGTTAAATCAGGGAGGCATTCAGTACTTC	CSASDPLNQGGIQYF
-	-	TRBV5-1	TRBJ2-3	TGCGCCAGCAGCTTAACAGCCGATTGGGGCACAGATACGCAGTATTTT	CASSLTADWGTDTQYF
-	many	TRBV29-1	TRBJ1-5	TGCAGCGTTCTTCTCCGGGACGGGAGTCAGCCCCAGCATTTT	CSVLLRDGSQPQHF
-	-	TRBV4-1	TRBJ1-1	TGCGCCAGCAGCCAGGGAGTGATGAACACTGAAGCTTTCTTT	CASSQGVMNTEAFF